These 23 T cell receptor beta chains were all obtained from the same sample, sequenced in a study of blood T cell repertoires in COVID-19 (TCRdb year 2020). Receptor amplification or capture employed the immunoSEQ multiplex PCR assay. What TCRdb holds here is the immuneACCESS table cut down to in-frame rearrangements. Part of the clones is not present; checked against another copy, under half of the missing clones reflect an unresolved V gene, and the others are unexplained. The sample has 150,000 or so clones on record, roughly nine tenths of them singletons. Of the sample, roughly 4% falls within the top ten clones. Specimen: peripheral blood. Source of these receptors: a woman aged 70 to 79 with acute or convalescent COVID-19.

V is TRBV2 and J is TRBJ1-6, with D possibly being TRBD1 (6 bases). The germline V gene has CDR1 SNHLY and CDR2 FYNNEI. V was pared by 4 bases and J by 9 bases, with 19 bases between. The CDR3 length is 16 residues. The CDR3 nucleotides read TGTGCCAGCAGTGGACTCCCGGGACATCTCGGTTCACCCCTCCACTTT. The encoded protein is CASSGLPGHLGSPLHF.

V is TRBV11-2 and J is TRBJ2-1; the match to TRBD2 covers 10 bases. Germline V gene lookup returns CDR1 SGHAT and CDR2 FQNNGV. V lost 1 base and J lost 2; bases outside the gene matches: 8. The CDR3 consists of 18 residues. Here the CDR3 reads CASSLARTSGDTYNEQFF. CDR3 DNA: TGTGCCAGCAGCTTAGCCCGAACTAGCGGGGACACCTACAATGAGCAGTTCTTC.

The chain carries TRBV5-1 and TRBJ1-6, with D unclear. The germline CDR1 and CDR2 sequences are SGHRS and YFSETQ. The germline V and J ends were trimmed by 4 bases and 9 bases, with 20 bases remaining between them. This CDR3 is 16 amino acids long. The CDR3 region has the DNA TGCGCCAGCAGCCCTGACACGTCAAACTTGGGTTCACCCCTCCACTTT. Protein product: CASSPDTSNLGSPLHF.

The V call is TRBV9, the J call TRBJ2-2; TRBD2 matches 10 bases. The V segment lost 6 bases and the J segment 6 bases; nucleotides outside the gene matches: 5. The CDR3 is made up of 14 amino acids. CDR1 SGDLS and CDR2 YYNGEE come from the germline V gene. CDR3 sequence: CASTSGSVSGELFF. DNA of the CDR3: TGTGCCAGCACTAGCGGGAGCGTCTCCGGGGAGCTGTTTTTT.

The V and J genes are TRBV3-1 (or the pseudogene TRBV3-2) and TRBJ2-5, with TRBD2 matching over 10 bases. J gave up 11 bases and V 1 base, and 10 bases lay outside the gene matches. CDR3 length: 15 residues. CDR1 and CDR2 from the germline V gene are LGHDT and YNNKEL (reference sequence). The CDR3 region has the DNA TGTGCCAGCAGCCAAGTCCAAGCGGGGGGGCCGGAACAGTACTTC. Translated: CASSQVQAGGPEQYF.

The rearrangement uses TRBV7-2 and TRBJ1-2; 9 bases align to TRBD1. Trimming cost V 5 bases and J 4 bases; bases outside gene matches: 11. This CDR3 has 16 amino acids. CDR1 and CDR2 from the germline V gene are SGHTA and FQGNSA. CDR3 amino acids: CASSQITGGASYGYTF. The DNA for the CDR3 is TGTGCCAGCAGCCAAATTACAGGGGGCGCCAGCTATGGCTACACCTTC.

The V call is TRBV19, the J call TRBJ2-5; possible D gene TRBD1, 5 bases. Germline CDR1 LNHDA, CDR2 SQIVND (reference sequence). The CDR3 is made up of 14 amino acids. The V gene lost 5 bases and the J gene lost 0 bases, with 10 bases spanning the gap. CDR3 in DNA: TGTGCCAGTAGTTTACGACAGCACCAAGAGACCCAGTACTTC. It specifies CASSLRQHQETQYF. The whole variable domain, filled in from reference TRBV19 and TRBJ2-5, reads DGGITQSPKYLFRKEGQNVTLSCEQNLNHDAMYWYRQDPGQGLRLIYYSQIVNDFQKGDIAEGYSVSREKKESFPLTVTSAQKNPTAFYLCASSLRQHQETQYFGPGTRLLVL.

This clone was counted a few times. This chain uses TRBV7-2 with TRBJ1-2; 9 bases are shared with TRBD1. With 0 bases clipped from V and 0 bases from J, the junction kept 5 bases outside the gene matches. The CDR3 runs to 17 residues. Germline CDR1 and CDR2: SGHTA and FQGNSA. The CDR3 region has the DNA TGTGCCAGCAGCTTAGCGGGACAGGGATTGGCTAACTATGGCTACACCTTC. Encoded protein: CASSLAGQGLANYGYTF.

The chain joins TRBV5-1 to TRBJ2-1; D is uncertain. V was pared by 0 bases and J by 7 bases, with 8 bases between. The CDR3 extends over 13 amino acids. Germline V gene sequence: CDR1 SGHRS, CDR2 YFSETQ. CDR3 bases: TGCGCCAGCAGCTTGGGAACTACGAATGAGCAGTTCTTC. It encodes CASSLGTTNEQFF.

The chain recombines TRBV5-6 with TRBJ2-5; TRBD2 aligns across 12 bases. Germline CDR1 and CDR2: SGHDT and YYEEEE. V dropped 4 bases and J dropped 2; count of bases not matched to a gene: 9. The CDR3 is 17 amino acids. CDR3 loop: CASSDQLAGGGQETQYF. DNA for the CDR3: TGTGCCAGCAGCGATCAACTAGCGGGAGGCGGGCAAGAGACCCAGTACTTC.

The chain uses TRBV25-1 and TRBJ1-1; D is possibly TRBD1 (6 bases). The CDR3 spans 14 residues. Germline CDR1 and CDR2: MGHDK and SYGVNS. V gave up 4 bases and J gave up 4 bases, with 13 bases separating them. CDR3 loop: CASSAGGRGTEAFF. In DNA, the CDR3 is TGTGCCAGCAGTGCGGGGGGCCGGGGCACTGAAGCTTTCTTT.

This chain connects TRBV6-2 or TRBV6-3 to TRBJ2-5; 8 bases are shared with TRBD1. The CDR3 is 14 residues long. The trim removed 8 bases at V and 4 bases at J, leaving 9 bases unmatched. Germline assignment: CDR1 MNHEY and CDR2 SVGEGT. CDR3 in amino acids: CASGRPGGAETQYF. CDR3 DNA: TGTGCCAGCGGCCGACCAGGGGGCGCAGAGACCCAGTACTTC.

This clone was counted only a few times. The chain links TRBV27 to TRBJ1-1; D is undetermined. CDR1 MNHEY and CDR2 SMNVEV come from the germline V gene (reference sequence). The CDR3 consists of 14 residues. V was shortened by 0 bases and J by 1 base, with 6 bases between the two germline ends. The CDR3 spells CASSLSPGNTEAFF. For the CDR3, the DNA is TGTGCCAGCAGTTTATCCCCGGGGAACACTGAAGCTTTCTTT.

The chain uses TRBV28 and TRBJ2-7, with 7 bases aligning to TRBD2. The CDR3 is made up of 11 amino acids. V was clipped by 7 bases and J by 9 bases; unmatched bases: 6. Germline V CDR1 and CDR2: MDHEN, SYDVKM. The CDR3 reads CASTYGGTQYF. The CDR3 DNA reads TGTGCCAGCACCTACGGGGGGACGCAGTACTTC.

The rearrangement uses TRBV5-1 and TRBJ2-5; D ambiguous. Trimming pared 0 bases from V and 2 bases from J, leaving 5 bases between. This CDR3 spans 13 amino acids. CDR1 is SGHRS and CDR2 is YFSETQ in the germline V gene. CDR3 DNA: TGCGCCAGCAGCTTGGCCCATCAAGAGACCCAGTACTTC. This encodes CASSLAHQETQYF.

The V gene is TRBV7-2, the J gene TRBJ1-1, with D perhaps TRBD1 (6 bases). There are 15 residues in the CDR3. V was cut by 5 bases and J by 11 bases, with 24 bases left in between. Per the germline V gene, CDR1 is SGHTA and CDR2 is FQGNSA. This chain's CDR3 is CASSLEGTTLLRAFF. CDR3 coding DNA: TGTGCCAGCAGCCTTGAGGGGACAACCCTCTTGCGGGCTTTCTTT. Supplemented by reference TRBV7-2 and TRBJ1-1, the full variable domain reads GAGVSQSPSNKVTEKGKDVELRCDPISGHTALYWYRQSLGQGLEFLIYFQGNSAPDKSGLPSDRFSAERTGGSVSTLTIQRTQQEDSAVYLCASSLEGTTLLRAFFGQGTRLTVV.

This clone has just a few counts. The sample carries other DNA sequences with the same CDR3. The chain carries TRBV19 and TRBJ2-1; D is perhaps TRBD1 (5 bases). This CDR3 is built from 13 residues. The germline V gene has CDR1 LNHDA and CDR2 SQIVND (reference sequence). V shed 7 bases and J shed 3 bases, with 10 bases lying between them. CDR3 DNA: TGTGCCAGTATTGGGGCTAGCTACAATGAGCAGTTCTTC. Amino acids: CASIGASYNEQFF.

The table lists this clone with a few counts. This chain uses TRBV5-5 with TRBJ1-1, with a possible D match to TRBD1 (6 bases). The CDR3 loop spans 14 amino acids. Germline lookup yields CDR1 SGHKS and CDR2 YYEKEE (reference sequence). V was cut by 0 bases and J by 5 bases, with 11 bases left in between. In nucleotides, the CDR3 is TGTGCCAGCAGCTTGGAACCCCAGGGGACTGAAGCTTTCTTT. This codes for CASSLEPQGTEAFF.

This clone was seen only a few times. The J gene is TRBJ1-3, the V gene TRBV9; D unresolved. The CDR3 covers 12 residues. The V end was cut by 3 bases, the J end by 10 bases, with 11 bases between. Germline CDR1 is SGDLS and CDR2 is YYNGEE. The CDR3 region is CASSATEGTIYF. CDR3 bases: TGTGCCAGCAGCGCCACCGAGGGAACCATATATTTT.

This clone has just a few counts. The rearrangement joins TRBV7-9 to TRBJ1-4, with D possibly being TRBD1 (5 bases). With 5 bases removed from V and 1 base from J, the gap between germline ends came to 14 bases. Germline CDR1 is SEHNR and CDR2 is FQNEAQ (reference sequence). This CDR3 region has 16 residues. In nucleotides, the CDR3 is TGTGCCAGCAGCCGTATCGGGGGTGGAACTAATGAAAAACTGTTTTTT. Protein sequence: CASSRIGGGTNEKLFF. The entire variable domain, with the rest obtained from reference TRBV7-9 and TRBJ1-4, is as follows: DTGVSQNPRHKITKRGQNVTFRCDPISEHNRLYWYRQTLGQGPEFLTYFQNEAQLEKSRLLSDRFSAERPKGSFSTLEIQRTEQGDSAMYLCASSRIGGGTNEKLFFGSGTQLSVL.

In DNA, the CDR3 is TGTGCCAGCAGCTTGGCCGCGCGGGACAGCCTTTACGAGCAGTACTTC. This encodes CASSLAARDSLYEQYF. The chain recombines TRBV5-5 with TRBJ2-7; maybe TRBD1 (7 bases). Trimming removed 0 bases at V and 4 bases at J, with 17 bases between. Per the germline V gene, CDR1 is SGHKS and CDR2 is YYEKEE (reference sequence). CDR3 length: 16 amino acids.

The J gene is TRBJ1-1, the V gene TRBV20-1; D is undetermined. This CDR3 comprises 13 residues. V gave up 3 bases and J gave up 9 bases, with 17 bases separating them. Germline V gene data show CDR1 as DFQATT and CDR2 as SNEGSKA (reference sequence). CDR3 DNA: TGCAGTGCTAGTGCTCCAGGAACACTGAAAGCTTTCTTT. It specifies CSASAPGTLKAFF.

This clone was detected only once. J is TRBJ1-5 and V is TRBV5-5, with D possibly matching TRBD1 (5 bases). V lost 2 bases, J lost 0 bases, and 9 bases lay in between. The CDR3 has 15 amino acids. Germline CDR1 reads SGHKS; CDR2 reads YYEKEE (reference sequence). The CDR3 is CASSFGGDSNQPQHF. The CDR3 DNA is TGTGCCAGCAGCTTTGGGGGGGATAGCAATCAGCCCCAGCATTTT.